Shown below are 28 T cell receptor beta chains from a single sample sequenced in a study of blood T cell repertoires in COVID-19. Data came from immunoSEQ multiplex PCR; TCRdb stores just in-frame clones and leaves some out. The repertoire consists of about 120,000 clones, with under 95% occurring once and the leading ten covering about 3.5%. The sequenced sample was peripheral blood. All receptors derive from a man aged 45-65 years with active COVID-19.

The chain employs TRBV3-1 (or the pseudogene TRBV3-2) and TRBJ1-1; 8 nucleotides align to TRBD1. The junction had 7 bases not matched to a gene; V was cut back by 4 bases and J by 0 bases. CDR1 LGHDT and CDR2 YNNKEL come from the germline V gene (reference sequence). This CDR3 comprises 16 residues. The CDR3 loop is CASSLTGGSMNTEAFF. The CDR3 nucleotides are TGTGCCAGCAGCCTAACAGGGGGTTCCATGAACACTGAAGCTTTCTTT.

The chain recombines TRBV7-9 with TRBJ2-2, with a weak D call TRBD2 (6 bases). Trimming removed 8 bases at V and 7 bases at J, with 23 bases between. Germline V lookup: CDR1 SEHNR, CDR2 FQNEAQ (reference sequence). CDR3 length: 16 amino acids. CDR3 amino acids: CASSSWTTTLNGELFF. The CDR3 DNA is TGTGCCAGCTCATCGTGGACTACGACACTGAACGGGGAGCTGTTTTTT.

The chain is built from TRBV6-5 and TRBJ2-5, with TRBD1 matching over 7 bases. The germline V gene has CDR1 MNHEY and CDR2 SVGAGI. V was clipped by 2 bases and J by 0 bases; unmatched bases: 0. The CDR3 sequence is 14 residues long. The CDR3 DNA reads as TGTGCCAGCAGTTACGGGACAGACCAAGAGACCCAGTACTTC. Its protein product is CASSYGTDQETQYF.

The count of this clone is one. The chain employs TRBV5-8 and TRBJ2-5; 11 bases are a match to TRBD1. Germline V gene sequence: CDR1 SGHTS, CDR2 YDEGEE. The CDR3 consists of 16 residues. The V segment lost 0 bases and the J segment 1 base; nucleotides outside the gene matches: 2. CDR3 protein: CASSLGDRGFQETQYF. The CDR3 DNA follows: TGTGCCAGCAGCTTGGGGGACAGGGGGTTCCAAGAGACCCAGTACTTC.

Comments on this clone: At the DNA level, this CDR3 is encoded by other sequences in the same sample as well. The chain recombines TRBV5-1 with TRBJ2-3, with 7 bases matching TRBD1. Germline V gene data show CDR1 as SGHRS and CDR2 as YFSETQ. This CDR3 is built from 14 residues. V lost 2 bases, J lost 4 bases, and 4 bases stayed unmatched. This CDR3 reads CASSFPDRADTQYF. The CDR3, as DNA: TGCGCCAGCAGCTTCCCCGACAGGGCAGATACGCAGTATTTT.

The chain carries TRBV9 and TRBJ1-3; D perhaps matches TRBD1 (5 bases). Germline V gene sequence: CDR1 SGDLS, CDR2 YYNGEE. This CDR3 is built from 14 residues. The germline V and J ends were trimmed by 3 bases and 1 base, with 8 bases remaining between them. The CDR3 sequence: CASSAQGSGNTIYF. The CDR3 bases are TGTGCCAGCAGCGCTCAGGGTTCTGGAAACACCATATATTTT.

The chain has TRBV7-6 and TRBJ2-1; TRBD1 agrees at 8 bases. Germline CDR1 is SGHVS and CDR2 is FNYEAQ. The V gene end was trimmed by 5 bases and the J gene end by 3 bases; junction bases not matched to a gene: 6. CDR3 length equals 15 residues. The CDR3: CASSTRTGRYNEQFF. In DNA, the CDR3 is TGTGCCAGCAGCACTCGGACAGGGCGCTACAATGAGCAGTTCTTC.

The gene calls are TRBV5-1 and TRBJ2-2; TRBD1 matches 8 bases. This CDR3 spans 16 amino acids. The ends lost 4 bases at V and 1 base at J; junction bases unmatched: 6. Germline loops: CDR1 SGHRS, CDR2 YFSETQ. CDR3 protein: CASSTGQGRNTGELFF. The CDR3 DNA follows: TGCGCCAGCAGCACCGGACAGGGACGGAACACCGGGGAGCTGTTTTTT.

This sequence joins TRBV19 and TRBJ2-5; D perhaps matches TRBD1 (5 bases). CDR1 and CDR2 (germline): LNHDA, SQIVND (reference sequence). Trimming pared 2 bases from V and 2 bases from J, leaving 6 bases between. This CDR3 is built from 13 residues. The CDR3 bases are TGTGCCAGTAGTATACAGGGACAAGAGACCCAGTACTTC. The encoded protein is CASSIQGQETQYF.

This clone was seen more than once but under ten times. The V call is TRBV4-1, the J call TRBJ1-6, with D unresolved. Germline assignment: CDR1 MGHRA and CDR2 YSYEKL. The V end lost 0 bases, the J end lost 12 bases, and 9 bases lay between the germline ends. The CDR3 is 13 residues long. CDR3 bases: TGCGCCAGCAGCCAAGATGTGAGAGTACCCCTCCACTTT. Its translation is CASSQDVRVPLHF.

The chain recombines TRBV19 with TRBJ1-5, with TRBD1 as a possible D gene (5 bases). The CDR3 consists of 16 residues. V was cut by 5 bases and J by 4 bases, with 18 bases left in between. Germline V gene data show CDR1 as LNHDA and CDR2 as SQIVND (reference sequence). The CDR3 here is CASSPSSGRLNQPQHF. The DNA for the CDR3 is TGTGCCAGTAGTCCTTCCTCAGGGCGTCTAAATCAGCCCCAGCATTTT.

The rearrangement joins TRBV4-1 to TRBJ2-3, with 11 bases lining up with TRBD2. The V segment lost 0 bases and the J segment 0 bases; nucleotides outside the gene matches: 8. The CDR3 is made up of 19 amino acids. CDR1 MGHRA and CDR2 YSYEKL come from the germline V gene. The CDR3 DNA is TGCGCCAGCAGCCAAGATCCAGGACTAGCGGGTTCTAGCACAGATACGCAGTATTTT. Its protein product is CASSQDPGLAGSSTDTQYF.

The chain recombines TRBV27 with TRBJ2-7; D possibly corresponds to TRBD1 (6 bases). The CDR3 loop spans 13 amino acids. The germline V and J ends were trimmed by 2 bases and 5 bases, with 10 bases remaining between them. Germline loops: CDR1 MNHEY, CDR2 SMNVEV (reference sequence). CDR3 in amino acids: CASSLLSGDEQYF. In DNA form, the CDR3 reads TGTGCCAGCAGTTTACTTTCAGGGGACGAGCAGTACTTC.

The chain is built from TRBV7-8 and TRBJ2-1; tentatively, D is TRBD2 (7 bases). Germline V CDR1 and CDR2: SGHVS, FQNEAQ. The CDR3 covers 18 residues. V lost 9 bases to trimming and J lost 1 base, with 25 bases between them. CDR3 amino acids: CASTPPPPGGQSYNEQFF. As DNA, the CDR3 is TGTGCCAGTACTCCTCCCCCCCCGGGGGGACAATCCTACAATGAGCAGTTCTTC.

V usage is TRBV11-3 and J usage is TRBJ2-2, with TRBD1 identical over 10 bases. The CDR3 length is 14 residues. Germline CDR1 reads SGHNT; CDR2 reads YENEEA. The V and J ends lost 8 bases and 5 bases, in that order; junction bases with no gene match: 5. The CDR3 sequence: CASQGTGVTGELFF. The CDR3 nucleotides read TGTGCCAGCCAAGGGACAGGGGTAACCGGGGAGCTGTTTTTT.

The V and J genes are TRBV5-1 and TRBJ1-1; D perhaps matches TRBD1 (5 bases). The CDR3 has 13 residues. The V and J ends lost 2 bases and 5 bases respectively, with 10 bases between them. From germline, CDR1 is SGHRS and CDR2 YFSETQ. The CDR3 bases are TGCGCCAGCAGCTTCAGCAGGGCTACTGAAGCTTTCTTT. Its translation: CASSFSRATEAFF. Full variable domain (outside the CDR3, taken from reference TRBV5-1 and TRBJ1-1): KAGVTQTPRYLIKTRGQQVTLSCSPISGHRSVSWYQQTPGQGLQFLFEYFSETQRNKGNFPGRFSGRQFSNSRSEMNVSTLELGDSALYLCASSFSRATEAFFGQGTRLTVV.

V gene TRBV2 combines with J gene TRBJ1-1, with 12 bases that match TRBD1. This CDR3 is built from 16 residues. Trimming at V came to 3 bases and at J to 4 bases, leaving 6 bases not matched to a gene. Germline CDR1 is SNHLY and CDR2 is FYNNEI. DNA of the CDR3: TGTGCCAGCAGTGAGCCGGGACAGGGGGCGACCACTGAAGCTTTCTTT. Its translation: CASSEPGQGATTEAFF.

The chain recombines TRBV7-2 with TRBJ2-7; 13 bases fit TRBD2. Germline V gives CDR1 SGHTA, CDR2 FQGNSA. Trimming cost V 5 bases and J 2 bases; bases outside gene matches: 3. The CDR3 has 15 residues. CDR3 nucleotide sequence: TGTGCCAGCAGCCCCGGACTAGCGGGAGCCTACGAGCAGTACGTC. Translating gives CASSPGLAGAYEQYV.

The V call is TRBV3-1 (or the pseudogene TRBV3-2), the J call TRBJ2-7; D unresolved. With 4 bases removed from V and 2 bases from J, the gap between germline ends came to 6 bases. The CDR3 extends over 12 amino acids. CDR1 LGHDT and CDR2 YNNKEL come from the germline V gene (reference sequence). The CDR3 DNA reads TGTGCCAGCAGCCTCAGTGCCTACGAGCAGTACTTC. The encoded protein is CASSLSAYEQYF.

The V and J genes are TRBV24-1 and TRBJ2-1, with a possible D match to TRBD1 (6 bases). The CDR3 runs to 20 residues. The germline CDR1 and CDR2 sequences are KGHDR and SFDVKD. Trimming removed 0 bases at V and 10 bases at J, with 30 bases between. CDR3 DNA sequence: TGTGCCACCAGTGATTTGCAACGGCTGGGGGCCCAATCAGACAGTGGAGAGCAGTTCTTC. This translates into CATSDLQRLGAQSDSGEQFF.

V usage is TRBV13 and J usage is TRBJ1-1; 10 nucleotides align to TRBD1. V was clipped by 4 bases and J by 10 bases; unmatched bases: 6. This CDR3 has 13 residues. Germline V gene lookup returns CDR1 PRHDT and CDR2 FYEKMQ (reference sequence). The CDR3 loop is CASSSTGGRGAFF. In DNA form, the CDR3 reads TGTGCCAGCAGCTCGACAGGGGGCCGGGGAGCTTTCTTT.

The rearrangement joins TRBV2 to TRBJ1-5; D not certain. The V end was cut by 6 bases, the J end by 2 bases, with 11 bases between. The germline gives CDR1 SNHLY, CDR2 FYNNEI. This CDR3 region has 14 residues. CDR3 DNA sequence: TGTGCCAGCAGAGCCGGGTCAGGCAATCAGCCCCAGCATTTT. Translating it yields CASRAGSGNQPQHF.

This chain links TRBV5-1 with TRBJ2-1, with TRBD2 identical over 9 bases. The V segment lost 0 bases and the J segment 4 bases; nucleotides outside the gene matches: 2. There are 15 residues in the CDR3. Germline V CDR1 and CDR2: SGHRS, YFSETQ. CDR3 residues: CASSLGGGGYNEQFF. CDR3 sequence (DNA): TGCGCCAGCAGCTTGGGCGGGGGGGGATACAATGAGCAGTTCTTC.

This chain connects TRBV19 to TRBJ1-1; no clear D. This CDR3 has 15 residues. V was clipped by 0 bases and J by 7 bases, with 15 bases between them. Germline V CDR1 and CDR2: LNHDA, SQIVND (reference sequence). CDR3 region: CASSIDRDPISEAFF. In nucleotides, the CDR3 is TGTGCCAGTAGTATAGACCGGGATCCGATAAGTGAAGCTTTCTTT.

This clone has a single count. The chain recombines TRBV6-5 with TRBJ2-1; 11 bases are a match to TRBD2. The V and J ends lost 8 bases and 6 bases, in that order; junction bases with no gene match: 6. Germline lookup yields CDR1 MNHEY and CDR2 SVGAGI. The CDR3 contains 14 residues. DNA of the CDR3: TGTGCCAGCGAACCGGGACTAGCGGCCAATGAGCAGTTCTTC. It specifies CASEPGLAANEQFF.

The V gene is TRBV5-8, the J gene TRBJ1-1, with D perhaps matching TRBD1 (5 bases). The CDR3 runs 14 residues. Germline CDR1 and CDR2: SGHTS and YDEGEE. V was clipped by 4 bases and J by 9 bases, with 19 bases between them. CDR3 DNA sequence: TGTGCCAGCAGCCCATTTGGGGCGTCCATCCAAGCTTTCTTT. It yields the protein CASSPFGASIQAFF.

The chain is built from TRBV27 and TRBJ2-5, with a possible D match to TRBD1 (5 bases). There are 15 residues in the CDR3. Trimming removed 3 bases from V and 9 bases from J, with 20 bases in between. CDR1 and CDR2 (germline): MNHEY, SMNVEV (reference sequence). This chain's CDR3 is CASSFSWGKAEAQYF. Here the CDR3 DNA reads TGTGCCAGCAGTTTTTCATGGGGCAAAGCTGAGGCCCAGTACTTC.

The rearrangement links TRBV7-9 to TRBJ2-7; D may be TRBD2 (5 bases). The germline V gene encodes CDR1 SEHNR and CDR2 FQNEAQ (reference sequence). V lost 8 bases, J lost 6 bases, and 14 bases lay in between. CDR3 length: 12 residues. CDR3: CASVDGEREQYF. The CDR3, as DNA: TGTGCCAGCGTCGACGGGGAACGCGAGCAGTACTTC.